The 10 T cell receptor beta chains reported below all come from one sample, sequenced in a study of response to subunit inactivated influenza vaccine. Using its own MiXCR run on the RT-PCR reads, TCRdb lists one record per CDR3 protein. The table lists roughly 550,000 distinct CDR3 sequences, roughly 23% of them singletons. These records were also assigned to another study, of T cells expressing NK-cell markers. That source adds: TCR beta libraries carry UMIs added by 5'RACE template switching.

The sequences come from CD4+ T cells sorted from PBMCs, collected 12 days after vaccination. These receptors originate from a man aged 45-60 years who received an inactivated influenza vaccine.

The CDR3 loop is CSARDARWEQETQYF. The CDR3 bases are TGCAGTGCTAGAGATGCCCGCTGGGAACAAGAGACCCAGTACTTC. The chain uses TRBV20-1 and TRBJ2-5; D remains unclear. The germline CDR1 and CDR2 sequences are DFQATT and SNEGSKA (reference sequence). The CDR3 sequence is 15 residues long. V shed 0 bases and J shed 2 bases, with 13 bases lying between them.

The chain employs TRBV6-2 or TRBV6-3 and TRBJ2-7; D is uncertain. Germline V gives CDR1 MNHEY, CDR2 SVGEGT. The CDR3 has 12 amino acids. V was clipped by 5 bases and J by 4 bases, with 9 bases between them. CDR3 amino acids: CASSHDEYEQYF. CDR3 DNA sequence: TGTGCCAGCAGTCATGACGAGTACGAGCAGTACTTC.

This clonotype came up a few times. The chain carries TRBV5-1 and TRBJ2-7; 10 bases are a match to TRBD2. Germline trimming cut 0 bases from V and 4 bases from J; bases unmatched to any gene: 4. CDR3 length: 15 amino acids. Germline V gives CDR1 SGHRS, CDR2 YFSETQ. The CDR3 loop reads CASSLARTSGYEQYF. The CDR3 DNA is TGCGCCAGCAGCTTGGCCAGGACTAGCGGTTACGAGCAGTACTTC. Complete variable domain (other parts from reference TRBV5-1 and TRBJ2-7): KAGVTQTPRYLIKTRGQQVTLSCSPISGHRSVSWYQQTPGQGLQFLFEYFSETQRNKGNFPGRFSGRQFSNSRSEMNVSTLELGDSALYLCASSLARTSGYEQYFGPGTRLTVT.

In DNA form, the CDR3 reads TGTGCCAGCAGCCCATGGGCCTTCGGCTACACCTTC. Its protein product is CASSPWAFGYTF. This chain joins TRBV3-1 and TRBJ1-2; no definite D call. Per the germline V gene, CDR1 is LGHDT and CDR2 is YNNKEL (reference sequence). The CDR3 has 12 residues. V was trimmed by 4 bases and J by 8 bases, leaving 11 bases between them.

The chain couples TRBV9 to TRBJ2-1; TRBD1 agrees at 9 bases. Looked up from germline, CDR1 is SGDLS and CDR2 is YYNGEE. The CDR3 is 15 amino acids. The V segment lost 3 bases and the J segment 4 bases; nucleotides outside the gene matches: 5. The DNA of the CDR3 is TGTGCCAGCAGCGCGGGGACAGGGCTTTACAATGAGCAGTTCTTC. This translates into CASSAGTGLYNEQFF.

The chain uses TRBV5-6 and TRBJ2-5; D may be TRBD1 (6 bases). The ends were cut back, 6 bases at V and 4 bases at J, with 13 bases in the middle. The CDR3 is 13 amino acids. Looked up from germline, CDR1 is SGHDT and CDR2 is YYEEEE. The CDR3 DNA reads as TGTGCCAGCAACATACAGGGACGAGAGACCCAGTACTTC. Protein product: CASNIQGRETQYF.

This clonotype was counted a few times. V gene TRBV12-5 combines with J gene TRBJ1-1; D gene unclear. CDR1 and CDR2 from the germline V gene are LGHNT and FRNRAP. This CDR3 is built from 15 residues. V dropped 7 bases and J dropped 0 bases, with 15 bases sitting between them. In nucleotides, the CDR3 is TGTGCTAGTGCCCAGAACCCAGCCGTGAACACTGAAGCTTTCTTT. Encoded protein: CASAQNPAVNTEAFF.

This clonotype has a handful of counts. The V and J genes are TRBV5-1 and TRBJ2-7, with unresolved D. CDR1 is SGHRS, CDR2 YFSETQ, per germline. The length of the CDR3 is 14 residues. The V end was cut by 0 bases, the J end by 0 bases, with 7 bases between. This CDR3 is CASSLGVDSYEQYF. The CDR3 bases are TGCGCCAGCAGCTTGGGTGTGGACTCCTACGAGCAGTACTTC.

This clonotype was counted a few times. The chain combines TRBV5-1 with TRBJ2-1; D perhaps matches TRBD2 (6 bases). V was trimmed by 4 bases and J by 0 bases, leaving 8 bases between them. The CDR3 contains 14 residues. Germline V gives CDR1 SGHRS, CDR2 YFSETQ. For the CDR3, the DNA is TGCGCCAGCAGCGGCGGGGACTCCTACAATGAGCAGTTCTTC. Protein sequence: CASSGGDSYNEQFF.

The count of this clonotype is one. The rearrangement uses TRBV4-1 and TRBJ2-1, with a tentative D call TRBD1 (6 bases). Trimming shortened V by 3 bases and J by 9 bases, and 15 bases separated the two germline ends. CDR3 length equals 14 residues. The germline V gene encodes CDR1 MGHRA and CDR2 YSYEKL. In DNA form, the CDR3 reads TGCGCCAGCAGCCAGTACAGGGTACTTGTTGAGCAGTTCTTC. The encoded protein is CASSQYRVLVEQFF.